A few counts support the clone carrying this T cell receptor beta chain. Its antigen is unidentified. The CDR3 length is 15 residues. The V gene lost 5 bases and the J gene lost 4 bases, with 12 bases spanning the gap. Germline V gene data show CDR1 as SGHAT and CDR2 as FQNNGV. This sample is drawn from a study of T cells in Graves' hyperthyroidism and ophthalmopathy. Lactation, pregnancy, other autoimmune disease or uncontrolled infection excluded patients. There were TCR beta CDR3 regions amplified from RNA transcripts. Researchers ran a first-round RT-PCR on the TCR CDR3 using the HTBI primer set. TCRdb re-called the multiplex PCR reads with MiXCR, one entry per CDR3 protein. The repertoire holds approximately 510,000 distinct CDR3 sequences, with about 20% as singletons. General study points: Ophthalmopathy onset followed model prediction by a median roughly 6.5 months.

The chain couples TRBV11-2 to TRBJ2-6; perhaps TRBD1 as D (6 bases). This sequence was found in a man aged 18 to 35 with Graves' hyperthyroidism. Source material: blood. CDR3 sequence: CASSRGQRGANVLTF. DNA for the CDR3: TGTGCCAGCAGCCGCGGACAGAGAGGGGCCAACGTCCTGACTTTC.